The rows below give T cell receptor beta chains drawn from one sample of a study of molecular identifiers for immune sequencing clone quantification. One entry per CDR3 protein results from TCRdb running MiXCR on the PCR reads. The table has roughly 630,000 distinct CDR3 sequences, over 25% seen once. Sequencing was carried out using naive CD8+ T cells from blood, with Jurkat cell RNA spiked in. The origin of the receptors is a human donor in good health. Some libraries in this study had Jurkat cell RNA spiked in. The conserved cysteine and the conserved F or W are not part of the CDR3 here. Each record gives: CDR3 protein, V gene, J gene.

CDR3aa: ASSTSGNSYEQY; v_gene: TRBV27; j_gene: TRBJ2-7
CDR3aa: SAGDTGGGSYNSPLH; v_gene: TRBV20-1; j_gene: TRBJ1-6
CDR3aa: ASSSPSLLDTSYNEQF; v_gene: TRBV28; j_gene: TRBJ2-1
CDR3aa: SEVLAGEVGPYIEQF; v_gene: TRBV20-1; j_gene: TRBJ2-1
CDR3aa: SVEWTAGRTGELF; v_gene: TRBV29-1; j_gene: TRBJ2-2
CDR3aa: SVDPRQAMMGYT; v_gene: TRBV29-1; j_gene: TRBJ1-2
CDR3aa: ASSYSDWETYEQY; v_gene: TRBV6-6; j_gene: TRBJ2-7
CDR3aa: ASRAGTVEETQY; v_gene: TRBV12-3/TRBV12-4; j_gene: TRBJ2-5
CDR3aa: AISGSAGSTDTQY; v_gene: TRBV10-3; j_gene: TRBJ2-3
CDR3aa: ASSIEDRPIREQY; v_gene: TRBV19; j_gene: TRBJ2-7
CDR3aa: ASSLALTGSTEAF; v_gene: TRBV12-3/TRBV12-4; j_gene: TRBJ1-1
CDR3aa: ASSYSGTGYEQY; v_gene: TRBV6-2/TRBV6-3; j_gene: TRBJ2-7
CDR3aa: SVDPRGSGEKLF; v_gene: TRBV29-1; j_gene: TRBJ1-4
CDR3aa: ASSLVNQGGDTQY; v_gene: TRBV7-6; j_gene: TRBJ2-3
CDR3aa: ASSSSPGTGQETQY; v_gene: TRBV5-3; j_gene: TRBJ2-5
CDR3aa: ASTELTGTGAYNEQF; v_gene: TRBV12-3/TRBV12-4; j_gene: TRBJ2-1
CDR3aa: ASSRPPDSTWGKNIQY; v_gene: TRBV3-1; j_gene: TRBJ2-4
CDR3aa: ASSQVSGAAPGSPLH; v_gene: TRBV3-1; j_gene: TRBJ1-6
CDR3aa: ASSPKERSSYEQY; v_gene: TRBV2; j_gene: TRBJ2-7
CDR3aa: ASSQQGLQSF; v_gene: TRBV7-9; j_gene: TRBJ2-7
CDR3aa: ASRSADRGPGGYT; v_gene: TRBV19; j_gene: TRBJ1-2
CDR3aa: ASSLAGGTPDTQY; v_gene: TRBV4-1; j_gene: TRBJ2-3
CDR3aa: ASGQSWTGPGELF; v_gene: TRBV4-3; j_gene: TRBJ2-2
CDR3aa: SAREGKGFAYEQY; v_gene: TRBV20-1; j_gene: TRBJ2-7
CDR3aa: ASSQDLQGRGPTDTQY; v_gene: TRBV4-1; j_gene: TRBJ2-3
CDR3aa: ATSGQWGVTDTQY; v_gene: TRBV15; j_gene: TRBJ2-3
CDR3aa: ASSLAGGGTYNEQF; v_gene: TRBV11-2; j_gene: TRBJ2-1
CDR3aa: ASSETGRTEAF; v_gene: TRBV7-3; j_gene: TRBJ1-1
CDR3aa: ASSVGVSGNTIY; v_gene: TRBV9; j_gene: TRBJ1-3
CDR3aa: ASSRDATDTQY; v_gene: TRBV18; j_gene: TRBJ2-3
CDR3aa: ASSEGDRMYQETQY; v_gene: TRBV2; j_gene: TRBJ2-5
CDR3aa: ASSPPAGDGYT; v_gene: TRBV18; j_gene: TRBJ1-2
CDR3aa: ASSQDLQQETQY; v_gene: TRBV3-1; j_gene: TRBJ2-5
CDR3aa: ASSSSWGSTEAF; v_gene: TRBV6-2/TRBV6-3; j_gene: TRBJ1-1
CDR3aa: ASSRGLAF; v_gene: TRBV12-3/TRBV12-4; j_gene: TRBJ1-1
CDR3aa: ASSGGGVYTEAF; v_gene: TRBV19; j_gene: TRBJ1-1
CDR3aa: ASSEGLGQNYGYT; v_gene: TRBV2; j_gene: TRBJ1-2
CDR3aa: ASSSGVVTYEQY; v_gene: TRBV5-1; j_gene: TRBJ2-7
CDR3aa: ASSLLPLGTGSSEQY; v_gene: TRBV7-2; j_gene: TRBJ2-7
CDR3aa: ASSFSWTALGYEQY; v_gene: TRBV28; j_gene: TRBJ2-7
CDR3aa: ANLLGGETQY; v_gene: TRBV21-1; j_gene: TRBJ2-5
CDR3aa: ASSYDAGGVFADTQY; v_gene: TRBV6-2/TRBV6-3; j_gene: TRBJ2-3
CDR3aa: ASSLVNNWGDERY; v_gene: TRBV5-1; j_gene: TRBJ2-7
CDR3aa: ASSENPGSHYEQY; v_gene: TRBV5-1; j_gene: TRBJ2-7
CDR3aa: ATSSVPKGQGRDIQY; v_gene: TRBV15; j_gene: TRBJ2-4
CDR3aa: AISDPGSLRTGNTIY; v_gene: TRBV10-3; j_gene: TRBJ1-3
CDR3aa: SARHFIMNTEAF; v_gene: TRBV20-1; j_gene: TRBJ1-1
CDR3aa: ASSLAFGSEQGETQY; v_gene: TRBV7-9; j_gene: TRBJ2-5
CDR3aa: ASSRGLAEETQY; v_gene: TRBV12-3/TRBV12-4; j_gene: TRBJ2-5
CDR3aa: ASSQDPLAGVRY; v_gene: TRBV4-3; j_gene: TRBJ2-5
CDR3aa: ASSETGPKVNSPLH; v_gene: TRBV7-9; j_gene: TRBJ1-6
CDR3aa: ASSQDWTHTEAF; v_gene: TRBV4-1; j_gene: TRBJ1-1
CDR3aa: ASSVDSSLNTEAF; v_gene: TRBV7-9; j_gene: TRBJ1-1
CDR3aa: ASSSGTDEQY; v_gene: TRBV13; j_gene: TRBJ2-7
CDR3aa: ASSSITNEQF; v_gene: TRBV7-6; j_gene: TRBJ2-1
CDR3aa: ASSETGSTDTQY; v_gene: TRBV9; j_gene: TRBJ2-3
CDR3aa: ASSYIRGSTEAF; v_gene: TRBV6-2/TRBV6-3; j_gene: TRBJ1-1
CDR3aa: ASSRIAGADQETQY; v_gene: TRBV7-2; j_gene: TRBJ2-5
CDR3aa: SARVRGSGTDTQY; v_gene: TRBV20-1; j_gene: TRBJ2-3
CDR3aa: ASSQVRDREQY; v_gene: TRBV4-3; j_gene: TRBJ2-7